This T cell receptor (beta chain) originates from a study of blood T cells in healthy people across ages. With a J-beta primer mix and a sample-barcoded 5' primer, a second PCR ran 7 to 11 cycles. Every sample produced at least 2.5 million CDR3-containing paired-end reads. Using its own MiXCR run on the 5' RACE reads, TCRdb lists one record per CDR3 protein. The data contain some 760,000 distinct CDR3 sequences, 20% to 30% of them seen just once; the ten biggest clones take up under 4.5%. These data were also reused for a study on T cells of mothers and their children.

What was sequenced was blood. The receptor's source is a boy aged 5-17 years in good health.

This CDR3 reads CASSYSLAGGETDTQYF. The CDR3 nucleotides are TGTGCCAGCAGTTACTCGTTGGCAGGGGGTGAGACAGATACGCAGTATTTT. The chain has TRBV6-2 or TRBV6-3 and TRBJ2-3, with 7 nucleotides matching TRBD1. Trimming at V came to 0 bases and at J to 3 bases, leaving 9 bases not matched to a gene. CDR1 MNHEY and CDR2 SVGEGT come from the germline V gene. The CDR3 is made up of 17 amino acids.